The sequence of this TCR beta chain was determined in a study of beta chain features in type 1 diabetes. Since all of the isolated RNA was reverse transcribed, expressed TCRB transcripts were what got sequenced. Read counts averaged approximately 3.5 million for samples of naive, central memory and regulatory T cells. This table comes from immunoSEQ multiplex PCR, and its TCRdb copy is limited to in-frame clones, with some not included. The table shows around 450,000 clones, with over 9.5% occurring only once. This CDR3 is 13 amino acids long. CDR1 is SGDLS and CDR2 is YYNGEE in the germline V gene. The V segment lost 0 bases and the J segment 7 bases; nucleotides outside the gene matches: 3.

V and J are TRBV9 and TRBJ1-2; 7 bases are shared with TRBD1. This clonotype was sampled from a young woman in good health. Sequenced input: naive CD4+ T cells from blood. In nucleotides, the CDR3 is TGTGCCAGCAGCGTAGGACAGGGTGGTGGCTACACCTTC. It specifies CASSVGQGGGYTF.